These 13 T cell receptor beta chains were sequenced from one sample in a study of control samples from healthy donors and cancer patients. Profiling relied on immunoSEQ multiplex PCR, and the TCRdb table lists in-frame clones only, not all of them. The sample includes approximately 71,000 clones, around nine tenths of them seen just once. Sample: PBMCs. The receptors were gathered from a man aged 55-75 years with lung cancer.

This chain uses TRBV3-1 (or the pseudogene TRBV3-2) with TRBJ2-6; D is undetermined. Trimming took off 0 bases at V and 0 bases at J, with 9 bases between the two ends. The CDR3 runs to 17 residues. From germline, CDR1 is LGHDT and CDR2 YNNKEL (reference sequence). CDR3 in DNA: TGTGCCAGCAGCCAAGATCTAAGAGTCTCTGGGGCCAACGTCCTGACTTTC. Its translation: CASSQDLRVSGANVLTF.

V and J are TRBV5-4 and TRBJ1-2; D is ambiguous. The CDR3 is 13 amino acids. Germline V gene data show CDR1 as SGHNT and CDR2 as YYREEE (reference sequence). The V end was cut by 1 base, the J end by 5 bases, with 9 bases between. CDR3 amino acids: CASSLTSQYGYTF. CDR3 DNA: TGTGCCAGCAGCTTGACTAGTCAGTATGGCTACACCTTC.

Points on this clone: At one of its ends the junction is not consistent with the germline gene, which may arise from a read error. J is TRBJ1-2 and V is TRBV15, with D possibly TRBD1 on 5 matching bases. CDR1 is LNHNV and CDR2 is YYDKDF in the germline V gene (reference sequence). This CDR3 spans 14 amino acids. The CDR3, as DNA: TGTGCCGCCAGCTATCGGGGCAGGGAAAGTGGCTACACCTTC. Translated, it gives CAASYRGRESGYTF.

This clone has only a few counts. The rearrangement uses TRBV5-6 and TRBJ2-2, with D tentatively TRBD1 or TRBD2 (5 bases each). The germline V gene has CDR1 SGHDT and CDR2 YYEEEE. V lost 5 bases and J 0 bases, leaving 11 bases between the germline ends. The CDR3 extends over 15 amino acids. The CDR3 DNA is TGTGCCAGCAGTTATGGGACGACGAACACCGGGGAGCTGTTTTTT. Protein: CASSYGTTNTGELFF. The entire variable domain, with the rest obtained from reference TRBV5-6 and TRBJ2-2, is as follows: DAGVTQSPTHLIKTRGQQVTLRCSPKSGHDTVSWYQQALGQGPQFIFQYYEEEERQRGNFPDRFSGHQFPNYSSELNVNALLLGDSALYLCASSYGTTNTGELFFGEGSRLTVL.

For the CDR3, the DNA is TGTGCCAGCTCACCCCTGGACAGATCCTACGAGCAGTACTTC. This gives the protein CASSPLDRSYEQYF. The chain has TRBV18 and TRBJ2-7, with a weak D call TRBD1 (6 bases). Per germline, CDR1 KGHSH and CDR2 LQKENI. The CDR3 covers 14 residues. V was cut by 3 bases and J by 1 base, with 10 bases left in between.

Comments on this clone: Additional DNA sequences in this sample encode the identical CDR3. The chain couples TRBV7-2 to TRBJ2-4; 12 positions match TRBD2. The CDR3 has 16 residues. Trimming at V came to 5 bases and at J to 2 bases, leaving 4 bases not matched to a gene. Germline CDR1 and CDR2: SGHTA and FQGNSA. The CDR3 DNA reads TGTGCCAGCAGCGAAGGACTAGCGGGGTCCAAAAACATTCAGTACTTC. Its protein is CASSEGLAGSKNIQYF. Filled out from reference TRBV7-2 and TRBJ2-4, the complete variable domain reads GAGVSQSPSNKVTEKGKDVELRCDPISGHTALYWYRQSLGQGLEFLIYFQGNSAPDKSGLPSDRFSAERTGGSVSTLTIQRTQQEDSAVYLCASSEGLAGSKNIQYFGAGTRLSVL.

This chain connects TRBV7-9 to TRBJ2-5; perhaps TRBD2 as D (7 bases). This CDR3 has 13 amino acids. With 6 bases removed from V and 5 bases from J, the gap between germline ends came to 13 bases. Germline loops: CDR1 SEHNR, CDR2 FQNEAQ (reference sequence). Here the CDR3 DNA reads TGTGCCAGCAGAGCTTCGGGGGGCGAGACCCAGTACTTC. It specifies CASRASGGETQYF.

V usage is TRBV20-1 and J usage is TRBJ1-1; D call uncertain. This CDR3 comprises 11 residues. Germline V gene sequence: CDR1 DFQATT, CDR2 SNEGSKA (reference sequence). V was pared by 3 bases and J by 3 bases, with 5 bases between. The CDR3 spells CSARDYTEAFF. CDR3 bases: TGCAGTGCTAGGGATTACACTGAAGCTTTCTTT.

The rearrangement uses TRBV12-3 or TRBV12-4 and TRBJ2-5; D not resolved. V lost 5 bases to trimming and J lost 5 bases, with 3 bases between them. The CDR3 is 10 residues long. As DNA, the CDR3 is TGTGCCAGCAGTCTGGAGACCCAGTACTTC. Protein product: CASSLETQYF.

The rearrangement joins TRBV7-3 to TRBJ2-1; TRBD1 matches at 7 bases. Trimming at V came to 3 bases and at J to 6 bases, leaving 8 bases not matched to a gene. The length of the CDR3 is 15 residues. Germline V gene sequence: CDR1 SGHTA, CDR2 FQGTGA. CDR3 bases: TGTGCCAGCAGCTTCGGGGACAGACCTTCCAATGAGCAGTTCTTC. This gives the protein CASSFGDRPSNEQFF.

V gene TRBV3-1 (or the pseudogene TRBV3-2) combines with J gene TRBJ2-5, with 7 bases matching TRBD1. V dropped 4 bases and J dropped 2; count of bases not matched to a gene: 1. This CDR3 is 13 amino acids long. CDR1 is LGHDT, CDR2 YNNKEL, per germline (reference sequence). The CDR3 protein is CASSLQGQETQYF. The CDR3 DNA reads TGTGCCAGCAGCCTACAGGGGCAAGAGACCCAGTACTTC.

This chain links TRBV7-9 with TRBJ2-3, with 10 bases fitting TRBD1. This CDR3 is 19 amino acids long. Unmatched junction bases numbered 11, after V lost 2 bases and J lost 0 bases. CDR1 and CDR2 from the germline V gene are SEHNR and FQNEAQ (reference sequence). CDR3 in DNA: TGTGCCAGCAGCTTAAAAGGAGGGACAGGGGTTCCTAGCACAGATACGCAGTATTTT. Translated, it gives CASSLKGGTGVPSTDTQYF.

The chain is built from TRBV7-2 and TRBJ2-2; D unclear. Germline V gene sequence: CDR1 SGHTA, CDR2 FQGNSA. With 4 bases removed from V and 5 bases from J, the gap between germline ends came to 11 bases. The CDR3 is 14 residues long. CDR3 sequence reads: CASSSGLGTGELFF. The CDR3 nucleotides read TGTGCCAGCAGCTCGGGCTTGGGTACCGGGGAGCTGTTTTTT. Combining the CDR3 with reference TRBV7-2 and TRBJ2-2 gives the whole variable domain GAGVSQSPSNKVTEKGKDVELRCDPISGHTALYWYRQSLGQGLEFLIYFQGNSAPDKSGLPSDRFSAERTGGSVSTLTIQRTQQEDSAVYLCASSSGLGTGELFFGEGSRLTVL.